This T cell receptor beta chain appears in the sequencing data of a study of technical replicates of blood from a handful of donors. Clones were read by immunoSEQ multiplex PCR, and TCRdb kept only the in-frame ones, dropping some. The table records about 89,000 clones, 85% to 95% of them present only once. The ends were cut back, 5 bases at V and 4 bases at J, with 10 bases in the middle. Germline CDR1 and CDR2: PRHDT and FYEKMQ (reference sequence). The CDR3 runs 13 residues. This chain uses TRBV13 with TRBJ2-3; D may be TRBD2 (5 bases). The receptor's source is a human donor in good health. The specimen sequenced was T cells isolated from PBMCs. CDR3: CASSPTEADTQYF. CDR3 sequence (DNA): TGTGCCAGCAGCCCCACGGAGGCAGATACGCAGTATTTT.